This is a list of T cell receptor beta chains from one sample in a study of shared clonotypes between healthy human individuals. TCRdb keeps only in-frame clones here, not all; method: immunoSEQ multiplex PCR. The table includes 2 million to 3 million clones, more than 85% detected once. The sequenced sample was naive CD4+ T cells from PBMCs. The receptors originated from a young man in good health. Some clones in this sample may be carry-over from other donors' samples. The CDR3 runs from the conserved cysteine through the conserved F or W. Fields, in order: J gene, V gene, D gene, clone size, CDR3 protein, CDR3 DNA. A D gene is named only where the DNA matches it firmly. The size entry is marked missing in some rows and otherwise reads once, few, many or a size class.

TRBJ2-3 TRBV5-8 TRBD1 . CASSLGQIRTYTQYF TGTGCCAGCAGCCTGGGACAGATACGCACGTATACGCAGTATTTT
TRBJ1-1 TRBV11-2 . few CASSSSGANTEAFF TGTGCCAGCAGTTCCAGCGGGGCGAACACTGAAGCTTTCTTT
TRBJ1-1 TRBV5-1 . . CASSPNRKNTEAFF TGCGCCAGCAGCCCGAACAGGAAGAACACTGAAGCTTTCTTT
TRBJ1-3 TRBV7-6 . . CASSRQTGNTIYF TGTGCCAGCAGCCGACAGACTGGAAACACCATATATTTT
TRBJ2-2 TRBV27 TRBD1 . CASSYGQGGTGELFF TGTGCCAGCAGTTATGGACAGGGAGGAACCGGGGAGCTGTTTTTT
TRBJ1-2 TRBV5-1 . . CASSLDGTYGYTF TGCGCCAGCAGCTTGGATGGCACCTATGGCTACACCTTC
TRBJ2-4 TRBV4-1 TRBD1 . CASSQEVNMGQWKNIQYF TGCGCCAGCAGCCAAGAGGTTAATATGGGACAGTGGAAGAACATTCAGTACTTC
TRBJ2-5 TRBV30 . . CAWSWGVETQYF TGTGCCTGGAGTTGGGGGGTAGAGACCCAGTACTTC
TRBJ2-1 TRBV5-6 . once CASSSGPKPSSYNEQFF TGTGCCAGCAGCTCAGGGCCGAAACCAAGCTCCTACAATGAGCAGTTCTTC
TRBJ2-5 TRBV7-7 TRBD1 . CASSPTGTVETQYF TGTGCCAGCAGCCCGACAGGGACAGTAGAGACCCAGTACTTC
TRBJ2-1 TRBV6-6 . . CASSYNRAIEQFF TGTGCCAGCAGTTACAATCGGGCCATTGAGCAGTTCTTC
TRBJ2-2 TRBV19 . . CASGAGTNTGELFF TGTGCCAGCGGGGCGGGGACGAACACCGGGGAGCTGTTTTTT
TRBJ1-4 TRBV5-1 . . CASSLAGSPSEKLFF TGCGCCAGCAGCTTGGCGGGGAGTCCTAGTGAAAAACTGTTTTTT
TRBJ1-4 TRBV11-2 TRBD1 . CASSLLGQAATNEKLFF TGTGCCAGCAGCTTACTCGGACAGGCCGCAACTAATGAAAAACTGTTTTTT
TRBJ1-5 TRBV19 . . CASSDLSIDNQPQHF TGTGCCAGTAGTGATCTGAGTATTGACAATCAGCCCCAGCATTTT
TRBJ2-7 TRBV7-2 . . CASSLRQGGYEQYF TGTGCCAGCAGCTTACGGCAGGGGGGCTACGAGCAGTACTTC
TRBJ2-7 TRBV30 TRBD1 . CAWSGTGGLYEQYF TGTGCCTGGAGTGGGACAGGGGGGCTCTACGAGCAGTACTTC